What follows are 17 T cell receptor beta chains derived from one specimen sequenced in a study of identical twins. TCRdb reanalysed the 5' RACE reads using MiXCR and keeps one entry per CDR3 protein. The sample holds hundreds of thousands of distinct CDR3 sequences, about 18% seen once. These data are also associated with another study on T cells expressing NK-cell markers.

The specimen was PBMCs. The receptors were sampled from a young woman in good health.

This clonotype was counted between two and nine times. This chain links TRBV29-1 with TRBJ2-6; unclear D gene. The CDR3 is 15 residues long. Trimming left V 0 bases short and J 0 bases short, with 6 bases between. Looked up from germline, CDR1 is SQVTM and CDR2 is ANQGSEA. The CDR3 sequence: CSVEDLDSGANVLTF. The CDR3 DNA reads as TGCAGCGTTGAAGACTTAGACTCTGGGGCCAACGTCCTGACTTTC.

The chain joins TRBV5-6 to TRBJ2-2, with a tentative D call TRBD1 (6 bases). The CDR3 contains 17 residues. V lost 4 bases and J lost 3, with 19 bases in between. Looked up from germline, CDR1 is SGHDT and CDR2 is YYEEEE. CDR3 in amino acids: CASSPFIGQGYTGELFF. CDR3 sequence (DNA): TGTGCCAGCAGCCCATTTATCGGCCAGGGGTACACCGGGGAGCTGTTTTTT.

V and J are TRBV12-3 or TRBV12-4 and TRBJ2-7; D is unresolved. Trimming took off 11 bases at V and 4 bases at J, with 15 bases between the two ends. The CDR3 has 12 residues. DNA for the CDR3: TGTGCCTCCGGCTGGTCGTCTTACGAGCAGTACTTC. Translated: CASGWSSYEQYF.

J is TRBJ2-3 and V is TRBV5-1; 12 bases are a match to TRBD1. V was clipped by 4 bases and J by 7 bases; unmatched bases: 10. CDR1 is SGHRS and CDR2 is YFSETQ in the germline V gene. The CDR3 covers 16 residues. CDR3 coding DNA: TGCGCCAGCAGCGCACCGGGACAGGGGGCGTACTATACGCAGTATTTT. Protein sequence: CASSAPGQGAYYTQYF. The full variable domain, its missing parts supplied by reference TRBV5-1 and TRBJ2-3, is KAGVTQTPRYLIKTRGQQVTLSCSPISGHRSVSWYQQTPGQGLQFLFEYFSETQRNKGNFPGRFSGRQFSNSRSEMNVSTLELGDSALYLCASSAPGQGAYYTQYFGPGTRLTVL.

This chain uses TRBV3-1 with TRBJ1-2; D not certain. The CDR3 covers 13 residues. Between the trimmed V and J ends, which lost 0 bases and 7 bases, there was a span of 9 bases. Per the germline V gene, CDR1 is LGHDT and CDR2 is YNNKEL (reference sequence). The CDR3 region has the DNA TGTGCCAGCAGCCAAGAGGGCTTACCTGGCTACACCTTC. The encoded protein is CASSQEGLPGYTF. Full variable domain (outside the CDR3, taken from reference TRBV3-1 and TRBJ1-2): DTAVSQTPKYLVTQMGNDKSIKCEQNLGHDTMYWYKQDSKKFLKIMFSYNNKELIINETVPNRFSPKSPDKAHLNLHINSLELGDSAVYFCASSQEGLPGYTFGSGTRLTVV.

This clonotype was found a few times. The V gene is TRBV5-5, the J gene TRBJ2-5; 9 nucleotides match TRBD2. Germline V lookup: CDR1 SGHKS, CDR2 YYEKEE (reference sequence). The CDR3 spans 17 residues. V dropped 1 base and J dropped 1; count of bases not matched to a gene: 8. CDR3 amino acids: CASSLSPSGTPQETQYF. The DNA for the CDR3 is TGTGCCAGCAGCTTGAGTCCTAGCGGGACTCCCCAAGAGACCCAGTACTTC.

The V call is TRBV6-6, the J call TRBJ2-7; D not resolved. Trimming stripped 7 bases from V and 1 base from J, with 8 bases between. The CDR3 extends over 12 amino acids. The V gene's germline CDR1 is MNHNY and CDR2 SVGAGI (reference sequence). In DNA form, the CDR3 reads TGTGCCAGCAACGACGGATCCTACGAGCAGTACTTC. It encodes CASNDGSYEQYF.

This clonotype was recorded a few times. The CDR3 is CASSYSNRAEAFF. The CDR3 DNA reads as TGTGCCAGCAGTTACTCGAACAGGGCTGAAGCTTTCTTT. V and J are TRBV6-5 and TRBJ1-1; D may be TRBD1 (6 bases). The CDR3 is made up of 13 amino acids. V was trimmed by 0 bases and J by 6 bases, leaving 8 bases between them. CDR1 and CDR2 (germline): MNHEY, SVGAGI.

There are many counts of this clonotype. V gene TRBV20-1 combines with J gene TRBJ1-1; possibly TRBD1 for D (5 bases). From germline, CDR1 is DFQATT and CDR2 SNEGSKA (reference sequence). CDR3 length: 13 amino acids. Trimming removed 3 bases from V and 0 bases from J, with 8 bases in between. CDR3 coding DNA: TGCAGTGCTAGGGACACAGTGAACACTGAAGCTTTCTTT. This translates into CSARDTVNTEAFF.

CDR3 loop: CASSYSRARVSGYGYTF. CDR3 DNA: TGTGCCAGCAGTTACTCTCGAGCTAGGGTTTCCGGCTATGGCTACACCTTC. This chain links TRBV6-5 with TRBJ1-2; no definite D call. V was cut by 0 bases and J by 4 bases, with 18 bases left in between. The CDR3 runs to 17 residues. The germline CDR1 and CDR2 sequences are MNHEY and SVGAGI.

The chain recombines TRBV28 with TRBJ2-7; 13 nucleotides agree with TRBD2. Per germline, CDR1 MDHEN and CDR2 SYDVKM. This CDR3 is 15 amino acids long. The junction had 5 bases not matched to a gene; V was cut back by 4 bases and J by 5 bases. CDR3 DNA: TGTGCCAGCAGTTCACTAGCGGGAGGGCCGGACGAGCAGTACTTC. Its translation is CASSSLAGGPDEQYF.

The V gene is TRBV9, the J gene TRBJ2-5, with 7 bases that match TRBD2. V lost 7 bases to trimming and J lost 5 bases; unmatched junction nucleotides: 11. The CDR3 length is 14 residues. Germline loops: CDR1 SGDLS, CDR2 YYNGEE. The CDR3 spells CASSHGGGGETQYF. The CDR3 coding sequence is TGTGCCAGCTCTCACGGCGGGGGAGGGGAGACCCAGTACTTC.

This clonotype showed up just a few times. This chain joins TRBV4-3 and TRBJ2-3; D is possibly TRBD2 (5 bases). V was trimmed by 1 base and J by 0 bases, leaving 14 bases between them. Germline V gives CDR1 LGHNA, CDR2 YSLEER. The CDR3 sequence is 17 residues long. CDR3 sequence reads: CASSQGGADPSTDTQYF. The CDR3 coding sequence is TGCGCCAGCAGCCAAGGGGGAGCGGATCCTAGCACAGATACGCAGTATTTT.

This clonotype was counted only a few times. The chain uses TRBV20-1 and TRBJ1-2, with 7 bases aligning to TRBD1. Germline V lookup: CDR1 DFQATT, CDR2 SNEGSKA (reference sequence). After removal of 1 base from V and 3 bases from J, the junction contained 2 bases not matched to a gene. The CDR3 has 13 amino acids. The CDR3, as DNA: TGCAGTGCTAGAGGACAGGGCCACTATGGCTACACCTTC. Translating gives CSARGQGHYGYTF.

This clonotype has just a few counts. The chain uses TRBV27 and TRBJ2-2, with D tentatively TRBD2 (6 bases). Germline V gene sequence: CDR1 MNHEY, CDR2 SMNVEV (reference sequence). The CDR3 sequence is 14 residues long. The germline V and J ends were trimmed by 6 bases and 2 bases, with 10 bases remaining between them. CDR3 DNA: TGTGCCAGCAGCTGGGACTTTAACACCGGGGAGCTGTTTTTT. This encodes CASSWDFNTGELFF.

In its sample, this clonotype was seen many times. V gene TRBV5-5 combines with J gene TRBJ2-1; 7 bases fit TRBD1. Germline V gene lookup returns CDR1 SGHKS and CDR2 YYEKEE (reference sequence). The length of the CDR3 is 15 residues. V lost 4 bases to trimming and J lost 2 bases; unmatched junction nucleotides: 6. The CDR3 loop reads CASSSTGTAYNEQFF. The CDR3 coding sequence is TGTGCCAGCAGCAGCACCGGGACAGCCTACAATGAGCAGTTCTTC.

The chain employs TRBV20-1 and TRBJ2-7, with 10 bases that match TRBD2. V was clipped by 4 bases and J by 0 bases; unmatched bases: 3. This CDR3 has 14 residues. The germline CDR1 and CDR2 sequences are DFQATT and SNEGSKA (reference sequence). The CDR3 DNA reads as TGCAGTGCTAAGGGACTAGCGTACTCCTACGAGCAGTACTTC. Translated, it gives CSAKGLAYSYEQYF.